This is a list of T cell receptor beta chains from one sample in a study of CD8 T cells in ankylosing spondylitis. TCRdb called the 5' RACE reads again in MiXCR, with one record for every CDR3 protein. Among roughly 400,000 distinct CDR3 sequences listed, 20% to 25% were seen once. Input material: blood, either unsorted or a sorted T cell fraction (not recorded which). These receptors were obtained from a male donor with ankylosing spondylitis. Each CDR3 is given with its conserved first and last residue. Fields, in order: J gene, V gene, CDR3 protein.

TRBJ2-1	TRBV9	CASSRSGRRGMRSYNEQFF
TRBJ2-7	TRBV18	CASSPTGQGPEQYF
TRBJ2-7	TRBV13	CASSPRRDTRAHEQYF
TRBJ2-7	TRBV12-3/TRBV12-4	CASSRHSYEQYF
TRBJ2-1	TRBV10-3	CAISALGREAHEQFF
TRBJ1-1	TRBV29-1	CSGWTGAGEAFF
TRBJ2-2	TRBV6-4	CASSDTTGTKSGELFF
TRBJ2-7	TRBV20-1	CSARDLGYEQYF
TRBJ1-6	TRBV5-1	CASSLRSGDNSPLHF
TRBJ2-3	TRBV3-1	CASSQEGLAGGPDTQYF
TRBJ2-6	TRBV4-2	CASSQGRRSGANVLTF
TRBJ2-7	TRBV3-1	CASSQGGMPYEQYF
TRBJ2-1	TRBV29-1	CSAPGTRFSEQFF
TRBJ2-3	TRBV29-1	CSVTGTSGRTDTQYF
TRBJ2-5	TRBV29-1	CSVPIREQETQYF
TRBJ2-2	TRBV2	CASSVTNTGELFF
TRBJ1-5	TRBV19	CASTRAGGPNQPQHF
TRBJ1-6	TRBV6-5	CASSSDRGPLSPLHF
TRBJ1-1	TRBV6-1	CASRGSAALIEAFF
TRBJ1-1	TRBV5-5	CASRWFGTGTEAFF
TRBJ2-7	TRBV20-1	CSARWYEQYF
TRBJ1-2	TRBV5-1	CASSLTGIYGYTF